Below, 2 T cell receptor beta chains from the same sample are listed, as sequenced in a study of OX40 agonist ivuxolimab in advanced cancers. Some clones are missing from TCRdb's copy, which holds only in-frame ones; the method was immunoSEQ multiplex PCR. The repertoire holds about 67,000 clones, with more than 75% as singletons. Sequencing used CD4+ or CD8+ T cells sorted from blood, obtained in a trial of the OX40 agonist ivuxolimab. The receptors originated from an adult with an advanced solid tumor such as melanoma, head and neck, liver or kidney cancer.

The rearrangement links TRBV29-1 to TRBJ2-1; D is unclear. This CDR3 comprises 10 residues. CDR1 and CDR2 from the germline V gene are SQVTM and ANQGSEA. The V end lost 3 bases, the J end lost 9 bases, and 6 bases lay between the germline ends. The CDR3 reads CSVELAEQFF. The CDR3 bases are TGCAGCGTTGAGTTAGCTGAGCAGTTCTTC.

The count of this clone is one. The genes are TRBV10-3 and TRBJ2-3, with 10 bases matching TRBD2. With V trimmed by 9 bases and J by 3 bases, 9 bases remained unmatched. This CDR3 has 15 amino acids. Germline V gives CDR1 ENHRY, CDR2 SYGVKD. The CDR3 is CAIGSTSGSTDTQYF. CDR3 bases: TGTGCCATTGGGTCGACTAGCGGGTCGACAGATACGCAGTATTTT.